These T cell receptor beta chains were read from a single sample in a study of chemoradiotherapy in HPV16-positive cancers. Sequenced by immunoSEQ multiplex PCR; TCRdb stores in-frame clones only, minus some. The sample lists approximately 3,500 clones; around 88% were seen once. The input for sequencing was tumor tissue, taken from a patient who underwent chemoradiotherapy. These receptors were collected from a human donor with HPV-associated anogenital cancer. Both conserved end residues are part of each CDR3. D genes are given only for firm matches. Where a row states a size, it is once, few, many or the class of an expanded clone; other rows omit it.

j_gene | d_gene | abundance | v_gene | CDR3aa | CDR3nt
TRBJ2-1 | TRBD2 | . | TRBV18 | CASSPPAGSSYNEQFF | TGTGCCAGCTCACCTCCAGCGGGGAGCTCCTACAATGAGCAGTTCTTC
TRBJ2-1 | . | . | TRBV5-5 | CASSLSGTSYNEQFF | TGTGCCAGCAGCTTGTCCGGGACAAGTTACAATGAGCAGTTCTTC
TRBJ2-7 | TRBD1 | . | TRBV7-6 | CASSPGDSRYEQYF | TGTGCCAGCAGCCCAGGGGACAGCCGCTACGAGCAGTACTTC
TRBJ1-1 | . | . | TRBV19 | CASSIFPDTEAFF | TGTGCCAGTAGTATTTTCCCGGACACTGAAGCTTTCTTT
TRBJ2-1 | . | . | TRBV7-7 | CASSLDAGREQFF | TGTGCTAGCAGCTTAGACGCAGGGCGTGAGCAGTTCTTC
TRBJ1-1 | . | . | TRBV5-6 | CASSLGRGTEAFF | TGTGCCAGCAGCTTGGGAAGGGGCACTGAAGCTTTCTTT
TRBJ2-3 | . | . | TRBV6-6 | CASSYGGTDTQYF | TGTGCCAGCAGTTACGGGGGGACAGATACGCAGTATTTT
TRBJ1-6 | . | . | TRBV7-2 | CASSSGIGSYNSPLHF | TGTGCCAGCAGCTCCGGTATCGGCTCCTATAATTCACCCCTCCACTTT
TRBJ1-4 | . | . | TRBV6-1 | CASTVGYEKLFF | TGTGCCAGCACGGTCGGGTATGAAAAACTGTTTTTT
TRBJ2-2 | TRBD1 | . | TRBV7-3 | CASSSTPTGITGELFF | TGTGCCAGCAGCTCGACCCCGACAGGGATCACCGGGGAGCTGTTTTTT
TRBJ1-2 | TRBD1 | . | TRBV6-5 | CASSGQGAVYGYTF | TGTGCCAGCAGTGGACAGGGGGCGGTCTATGGCTACACCTTC
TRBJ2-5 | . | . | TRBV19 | CASSIARQETQYF | TGTGCCAGTAGTATAGCCAGGCAAGAGACCCAGTACTTC
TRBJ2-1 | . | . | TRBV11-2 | CASSQGQYNEQFF | TGTGCCAGCAGCCAAGGACAATACAATGAACAGTTCTTC
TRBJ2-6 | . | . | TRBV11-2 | CASSFSSGANVLTF | TGTGCCAGCAGCTTCAGCTCTGGGGCCAACGTCCTGACTTTC
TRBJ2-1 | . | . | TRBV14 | CASSQGAANEQFF | TGTGCCAGCAGCCAAGGAGCGGCGAATGAGCAGTTCTTC
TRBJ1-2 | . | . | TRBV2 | CASKMDPNQHGYTF | TGTGCCAGCAAGATGGACCCGAACCAACATGGCTACACCTTC
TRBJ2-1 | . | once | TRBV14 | CASSQDLSLWAGSLLNEQFF | TGTGCCAGCAGCCAAGATCTTTCCTTATGGGCGGGGTCTCTATTGAATGAGCAGTTCTTC
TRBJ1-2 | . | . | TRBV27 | CASSLTSGAGGYTF | TGTGCCAGCAGTTTAACGTCAGGTGCTGGAGGCTACACCTTC
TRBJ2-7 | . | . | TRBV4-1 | CASSRLEQGFSHEQYF | TGCGCCAGCAGCCGGCTGGAACAGGGTTTCTCCCACGAGCAGTACTTC
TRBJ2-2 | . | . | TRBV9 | CASSVEGSNTGELFF | TGTGCCAGCAGCGTGGAGGGTTCGAACACCGGGGAGCTGTTTTTT
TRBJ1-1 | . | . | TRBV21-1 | CASSSGTDHMNTEAFF | TGTGCCAGCAGCTCTGGGACAGACCACATGAACACTGAAGCTTTCTTT
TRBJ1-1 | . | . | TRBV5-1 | CASSLGWNTEAFF | TGCGCCAGCAGCTTAGGATGGAACACTGAAGCTTTCTTT
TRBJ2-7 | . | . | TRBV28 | CASSFAGRGSYEQYF | TGTGCCAGCAGTTTTGCGGGGAGGGGGTCCTACGAGCAGTACTTC
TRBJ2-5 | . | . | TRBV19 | CASRARGGSQETQYF | TGTGCCAGTAGGGCCAGGGGGGGAAGCCAAGAGACCCAGTACTTC
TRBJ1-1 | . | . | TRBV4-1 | CAKRQGVAFF | TGCGCCAAAAGACAAGGGGTCGCTTTCTTT
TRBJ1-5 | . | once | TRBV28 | CASRGGNQPQHF | TGTGCCAGCAGAGGGGGGAATCAGCCCCAGCATTTT
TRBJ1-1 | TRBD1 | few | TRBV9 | CASSESGTGILDTEAFF | TGTGCCAGCAGCGAGTCCGGGACAGGGATATTGGACACTGAAGCTTTCTTT
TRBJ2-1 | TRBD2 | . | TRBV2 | CASSSPGGLAVHNEQFF | TGTGCCAGCAGTTCCCCAGGTGGGCTAGCGGTCCACAATGAGCAGTTCTTC
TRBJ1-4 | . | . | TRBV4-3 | CASSPRREGNEKLFF | TGCGCCAGCAGCCCCCGCAGGGAAGGTAATGAAAAACTGTTTTTT
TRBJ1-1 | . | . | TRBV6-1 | CASSRINTEAFF | TGTGCCAGCAGTAGAATCAACACTGAAGCTTTCTTT
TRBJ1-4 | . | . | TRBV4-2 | CASSQDPGAIIVEKLFF | TGTGCCAGCAGCCAAGATCCGGGGGCAATAATAGTTGAAAAACTGTTTTTT
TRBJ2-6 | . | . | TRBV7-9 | CASSHRNVFSGANVLTF | TGTGCCAGCAGCCACAGAAACGTTTTCTCTGGGGCCAACGTCCTGACTTTC
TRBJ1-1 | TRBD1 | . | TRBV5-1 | CASRTGANTEAFF | TGCGCCAGCAGGACAGGGGCGAACACTGAAGCTTTCTTT
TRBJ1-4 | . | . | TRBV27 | CASRKFVETNEKLFF | TGTGCCAGCAGGAAGTTCGTGGAAACTAATGAAAAACTGTTTTTT
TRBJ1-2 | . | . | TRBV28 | CASSSDIAGWGTRGGYTF | TGTGCCAGCAGTTCGGACATTGCGGGGTGGGGCACCCGGGGTGGCTACACCTTC
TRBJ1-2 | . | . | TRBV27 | CASHNPGLVAGWTF | TGTGCCAGCCATAACCCCGGGTTAGTCGCTGGCTGGACCTTC